This is a list of T cell receptor beta chains from one sample in a study of control samples from healthy donors and cancer patients. Sequenced by immunoSEQ multiplex PCR; TCRdb stores in-frame clones only, minus some. This table has about 80,000 clones, around 84% appearing once. The material sequenced was PBMCs. All receptors derive from a man between 60 and 75 years old with head and neck cancer. CDR3s include the opening cysteine and the closing phenylalanine or tryptophan. D genes are given only for firm matches. The listing skips clone size in some rows; elsewhere it reads once, few, many or a size class.

v_gene: TRBV5-4; d_gene: .; abundance: .; j_gene: TRBJ2-7; CDR3nt: TGTGCCAGCAGCTTCTCCAGCCACGAGCAGTACTTC; CDR3aa: CASSFSSHEQYF
v_gene: TRBV9; d_gene: .; abundance: .; j_gene: TRBJ1-3; CDR3nt: TGTGCCAGCAGCGTAACCTCCGGAAACACCATATATTTT; CDR3aa: CASSVTSGNTIYF
v_gene: TRBV19; d_gene: TRBD1; abundance: .; j_gene: TRBJ1-2; CDR3nt: TGTGCCAGTAGGCCAGGACAGGGGTCTAACTATGGCTACACCTTC; CDR3aa: CASRPGQGSNYGYTF
v_gene: TRBV12-3/TRBV12-4; d_gene: TRBD2; abundance: .; j_gene: TRBJ2-1; CDR3nt: TGTGCCAGCAGCCCCCCCGCGACTAGCGTCATTGTCTTC; CDR3aa: CASSPPATSVIVF
v_gene: TRBV27; d_gene: TRBD1; abundance: .; j_gene: TRBJ2-3; CDR3nt: TGTGCCAGCAGTCTCGGACAGGGGGGCACAGATACGCAGTATTTT; CDR3aa: CASSLGQGGTDTQYF
v_gene: TRBV2; d_gene: .; abundance: .; j_gene: TRBJ2-5; CDR3nt: TGTGCCAGCAGTCTTCGGGGACAAGAGACCCAGTACTTC; CDR3aa: CASSLRGQETQYF
v_gene: TRBV18; d_gene: .; abundance: .; j_gene: TRBJ1-1; CDR3nt: TGTGCCAGCTCGCGTGACAGTAACACTGAAGCTTTCTTT; CDR3aa: CASSRDSNTEAFF
v_gene: TRBV6-5; d_gene: .; abundance: .; j_gene: TRBJ2-1; CDR3nt: TGTGCCAGCAGTTTTACTAGGAGCTCCTACAATGAGCAGTTCTTC; CDR3aa: CASSFTRSSYNEQFF
v_gene: TRBV18; d_gene: .; abundance: few; j_gene: TRBJ1-4; CDR3nt: TGTGCCAGCTCACCACGTGGGAATGAAAAACTGTTTTTT; CDR3aa: CASSPRGNEKLFF
v_gene: TRBV19; d_gene: .; abundance: few; j_gene: TRBJ2-7; CDR3nt: TGTGCCAGTAGTATAGCGGACGCTTTCTACGAGCAGTACTTC; CDR3aa: CASSIADAFYEQYF
v_gene: TRBV6-2/TRBV6-3; d_gene: .; abundance: .; j_gene: TRBJ1-2; CDR3nt: TGTGCCAGCAGCTCCCAAGGCTATGGCTACACCTTC; CDR3aa: CASSSQGYGYTF
v_gene: TRBV6-1; d_gene: .; abundance: .; j_gene: TRBJ2-6; CDR3nt: TGTGCCAGCAGTGAGGACAGAAAAGGCTCTGGGGCCAACGTCCTGACTTTC; CDR3aa: CASSEDRKGSGANVLTF
v_gene: TRBV2; d_gene: .; abundance: .; j_gene: TRBJ1-5; CDR3nt: TGTGCCAGCAGTGAATGGGACGGTTATAGCAATCAGCCCCAGCATTTT; CDR3aa: CASSEWDGYSNQPQHF
v_gene: TRBV19; d_gene: TRBD1; abundance: .; j_gene: TRBJ2-1; CDR3nt: TGTGCCAGTAACGGACAGGGGTTTTTCGGGGTAGCAACAATGAAGCAGTTCTTC; CDR3aa: CASNGQGFFGVATMKQFF
v_gene: TRBV2; d_gene: TRBD2; abundance: .; j_gene: TRBJ2-1; CDR3nt: TGTGCCAGCAGTGAAAATCGGGTTACTAGCGGGAGTCTACACAATGAGCAGTTCTTC; CDR3aa: CASSENRVTSGSLHNEQFF
v_gene: TRBV27; d_gene: TRBD1; abundance: .; j_gene: TRBJ1-2; CDR3nt: TGTGCCAGCAGTAACCTAAAGGGGGCGGTTAACTATGGCTACACCTTC; CDR3aa: CASSNLKGAVNYGYTF
v_gene: TRBV4-2; d_gene: .; abundance: .; j_gene: TRBJ2-1; CDR3nt: TGTGCCAGCAGCCTAATCCCGGGTTCCGCAAATGAGCAGTTCTTC; CDR3aa: CASSLIPGSANEQFF
v_gene: TRBV4-1; d_gene: TRBD2; abundance: .; j_gene: TRBJ2-1; CDR3nt: TGCGCCAGCAGCCGGGGACTAGCGGGAGTATATGAGCAGTTCTTC; CDR3aa: CASSRGLAGVYEQFF
v_gene: TRBV5-1; d_gene: .; abundance: .; j_gene: TRBJ1-4; CDR3nt: TGCGCCAGCAGCCTACGGGGGTTTGCTGAAAAACTGTTTTTT; CDR3aa: CASSLRGFAEKLFF
v_gene: TRBV27; d_gene: .; abundance: .; j_gene: TRBJ2-3; CDR3nt: TGTGCCAGCAGTTTGCGGCGTGATACGCAGTATTTT; CDR3aa: CASSLRRDTQYF
v_gene: TRBV6-1; d_gene: .; abundance: .; j_gene: TRBJ1-2; CDR3nt: TGTGCCAGCAGTGAAGTGTATGCCCGCGACGGCTACACCTTC; CDR3aa: CASSEVYARDGYTF
v_gene: TRBV7-2; d_gene: .; abundance: .; j_gene: TRBJ1-5; CDR3nt: TGTGCCAGCAGCCCATATCACCGAGCCAATCAGCCCCAGCATTTT; CDR3aa: CASSPYHRANQPQHF
v_gene: TRBV5-8; d_gene: TRBD1; abundance: .; j_gene: TRBJ1-2; CDR3nt: TGTGCCAGCAGCATTACAGGGGAGTGGGCTGGCTACACCTTC; CDR3aa: CASSITGEWAGYTF
v_gene: TRBV6-5; d_gene: .; abundance: .; j_gene: TRBJ1-1; CDR3nt: TGTGCCAGCAGTTACTCGGGGAACATTGGGACTGAAGCTTTCTTT; CDR3aa: CASSYSGNIGTEAFF
v_gene: TRBV6-6; d_gene: .; abundance: .; j_gene: TRBJ1-2; CDR3nt: TGTGCCAGCTACATTCATATGGACTATGGCTACACCTTC; CDR3aa: CASYIHMDYGYTF
v_gene: TRBV4-1; d_gene: TRBD1; abundance: .; j_gene: TRBJ1-2; CDR3nt: TGCGCCAGCAGCCAGGCAGGGACAGGGGAGGGCTACACCTTC; CDR3aa: CASSQAGTGEGYTF
v_gene: TRBV5-6; d_gene: TRBD2; abundance: .; j_gene: TRBJ2-7; CDR3nt: TGTGCCAGCAGCGGGCGGGCTAGCGGGAGGTTTGCCGAGCAGTACTTC; CDR3aa: CASSGRASGRFAEQYF
v_gene: TRBV7-9; d_gene: TRBD2; abundance: once; j_gene: TRBJ2-7; CDR3nt: TGTGCCAGCAGCCCGGCTGGACTAGCGGGAGCCTACGAGCAGTACTTC; CDR3aa: CASSPAGLAGAYEQYF
v_gene: TRBV4-1; d_gene: .; abundance: .; j_gene: TRBJ1-2; CDR3nt: TGCGCCAGCAGCCAAGATTATTCGTACTATGGCTACACCTTC; CDR3aa: CASSQDYSYYGYTF
v_gene: TRBV7-2; d_gene: .; abundance: .; j_gene: TRBJ1-3; CDR3nt: TGTGCCAGCAGCCGGGCGGGGGGGGCTACTTCTGGAAACACCATATATTTT; CDR3aa: CASSRAGGATSGNTIYF